This TCR beta chain derives from a study of T cell clones after liver transplantation. Study-wide results and limits: Graft donor-reactive T cells possibly entered the graft instead of undergoing deletion.

With respect to this clone: What it binds is not known.

TCRdb keeps only in-frame clones here, not all; method: immunoSEQ multiplex PCR. The sample has tens of thousands of clones; around 94% are singletons. From germline, CDR1 is SGDLS and CDR2 YYNGEE. The CDR3 has 14 amino acids. Trimming removed 4 bases from V and 2 bases from J, with 13 bases in between. The V and J genes are TRBV9 and TRBJ2-7; no firm D call. This TCR was sampled from a human patient who received a liver transplant. A share of the T cells may be of graft donor origin. This material consisted of CD8+ T cells from blood, taken 12 months after liver transplant. CDR3 protein: CASSPLGSPYEQYF. In DNA, the CDR3 is TGTGCCAGCAGCCCCCTCGGATCTCCCTACGAGCAGTACTTC.